The entry below gives a single T cell receptor beta chain sequence along with its context. The data stem from a study of blood T cell repertoires in COVID-19. The overall study: Nucleic acid was either cDNA or gDNA, and it came from T cells, B-cell-depleted T cells, or PBMCs.

As handled by the study authors: Estimates of nucleated cell counts were drawn from the amplification of reference gene primers. Profiling relied on immunoSEQ multiplex PCR, and the TCRdb table lists in-frame clones only, not all of them. That table is the source of V, J and clone size, and D and trimming were worked out from the DNA. Of 120,000 to 150,000 clones in the sample, around 89% were seen once. The CDR3 extends over 15 amino acids. Germline V lookup: CDR1 SNHLY, CDR2 FYNNEI. The V gene end was trimmed by 5 bases and the J gene end by 5 bases; junction bases not matched to a gene: 11. Participants spanned ages 18 to 89 years and resided in roughly 22 US areas. Clinical histories supplied by participants themselves formed the basis of cohort assignment.

This sequence originates from a woman in her 30s with acute COVID-19. The sequenced sample consisted of PBMCs or T cells enriched from blood (not recorded which). This chain connects TRBV2 to TRBJ2-5, with 7 bases that match TRBD2. CDR3 protein: CASSLLGGSGETQYF. In DNA, the CDR3 is TGTGCCAGCAGTTTATTAGGCGGGAGCGGGGAGACCCAGTACTTC.